The clone carrying this T cell receptor beta chain was seen only once. Its antigen is not identified. Some clones are missing from TCRdb's copy, which holds only in-frame ones; the method was immunoSEQ multiplex PCR. The table records about 78,000 clones, 90% to 96% of them present only once. The data originate from a study of cytomegalovirus exposure and HLA in healthy donors. Whole-study findings and limits: There were some public TCRs occurring in many donors, but most TCR sequences were rare. A later analysis found first-cohort TCR clusters tended to co-occur in the 130 or so validation repertoires.

The clonotype comes from a man between 18 and 29 years old in good health and CMV-seropositive. Source material: PBMCs.

The CDR3 nucleotides are TGTGCCAGCAGCCCTGGGACTAGCGGGACGGTCGGGGAGCTGTTTTTT. It yields the protein CASSPGTSGTVGELFF. This chain joins TRBV5-4 and TRBJ2-2; 13 bases are shared with TRBD2. CDR3 length: 16 residues. From germline, CDR1 is SGHNT and CDR2 YYREEE (reference sequence). Unmatched junction bases numbered 7, after V lost 4 bases and J lost 7 bases.